These 21 T cell receptor beta chains came from one sample sequenced in a study of OX40 agonist ivuxolimab in advanced cancers. Profiled with immunoSEQ multiplex PCR; TCRdb holds only in-frame clones, not every one. The sample records some 150,000 clones, approximately 90% being singletons. The material sequenced was CD4+ or CD8+ T cells sorted from blood, taken in a trial of the OX40 agonist ivuxolimab. The receptor source for this set is an adult with an advanced solid tumor such as melanoma, head and neck, liver or kidney cancer.

The chain uses TRBV25-1 and TRBJ1-5; D unresolved. The CDR3 has 14 amino acids. Germline V gene sequence: CDR1 MGHDK, CDR2 SYGVNS. Trimming left V 1 base short and J 4 bases short, with 8 bases between. The CDR3, as DNA: TGTGCCAGCAGTGAATCTGTGGGAAATCAGCCCCAGCATTTT. Its protein is CASSESVGNQPQHF.

V gene TRBV29-1 combines with J gene TRBJ1-1, with a tentative D call TRBD1 (5 bases). This CDR3 spans 13 amino acids. Deletions cut 3 bases from V and 1 base from J, with 9 bases between. Germline V gives CDR1 SQVTM, CDR2 ANQGSEA. This CDR3 reads CSVDPQGNTEAFF. The CDR3 region has the DNA TGCAGCGTTGATCCGCAGGGGAACACTGAAGCTTTCTTT.

The chain couples TRBV9 to TRBJ1-1, with a weak D call TRBD1 (5 bases). Germline CDR1 reads SGDLS; CDR2 reads YYNGEE. V dropped 0 bases and J dropped 5 bases, with 11 bases sitting between them. This CDR3 has 14 amino acids. CDR3: CASSVEGAGTEAFF. CDR3 sequence (DNA): TGTGCCAGCAGCGTAGAAGGGGCCGGTACTGAAGCTTTCTTT.

This chain uses TRBV10-3 with TRBJ1-1; possibly TRBD1 for D (6 bases). V was cut by 2 bases and J by 0 bases, with 13 bases left in between. CDR1 and CDR2 from the germline V gene are ENHRY and SYGVKD. The CDR3 is 16 residues long. CDR3 DNA sequence: TGTGCCATCAGTGAGAGGGGGAATATGATGAACACTGAAGCTTTCTTT. It is translated as CAISERGNMMNTEAFF.

The rearrangement uses TRBV29-1 and TRBJ1-3; D possibly corresponds to TRBD1 (5 bases). Looked up from germline, CDR1 is SQVTM and CDR2 is ANQGSEA. This CDR3 comprises 15 residues. V lost 4 bases, J lost 4 bases, and 17 bases lay in between. CDR3 sequence: CSVGSERGRGNTIYF. The CDR3 DNA follows: TGCAGCGTTGGGTCGGAAAGGGGACGCGGAAACACCATATATTTT.

The chain carries TRBV5-1 and TRBJ2-7; 10 nucleotides agree with TRBD1. Per the germline V gene, CDR1 is SGHRS and CDR2 is YFSETQ. The CDR3 has 15 amino acids. The ends lost 5 bases at V and 2 bases at J; junction bases unmatched: 7. The CDR3 here is CASSKPGQGTYEQYF. In DNA form, the CDR3 reads TGCGCCAGCAGTAAACCGGGACAGGGGACCTACGAGCAGTACTTC.

The rearrangement uses TRBV5-4 and TRBJ1-4; 7 bases agree with TRBD1. There are 14 residues in the CDR3. With 4 bases clipped from V and 2 bases from J, the junction kept 2 bases outside the gene matches. Per germline, CDR1 SGHNT and CDR2 YYREEE (reference sequence). DNA of the CDR3: TGTGCCAGCAGCCCGGGACAGACTAATGAAAAACTGTTTTTT. This gives the protein CASSPGQTNEKLFF.

The chain is built from TRBV5-1 and TRBJ1-3; 10 bases fit TRBD1. CDR1 is SGHRS, CDR2 YFSETQ, per germline. This CDR3 region has 18 residues. Germline trimming cut 1 base from V and 3 bases from J; bases unmatched to any gene: 10. This chain's CDR3 is CASSLMGQGTGGGNTIYF. The CDR3 coding sequence is TGCGCCAGCAGCTTGATGGGACAGGGGACCGGGGGTGGAAACACCATATATTTT.

This chain connects TRBV2 to TRBJ2-7, with D unresolved. Germline CDR1 and CDR2: SNHLY and FYNNEI. This CDR3 has 11 amino acids. Deletions cut 5 bases from V and 4 bases from J, with 6 bases between. CDR3 residues: CASSYGYEQYF. DNA of the CDR3: TGTGCCAGCAGTTACGGGTACGAGCAGTACTTC.

A remark on this clone: An end of the junction does not agree with germline; a read error may underlie this. V is TRBV7-3 and J is TRBJ2-3, with 7 bases fitting TRBD2. The CDR3 is 15 amino acids. Per germline, CDR1 SGHTA and CDR2 FQGTGA. CDR3 bases: TGTGCCAGCGGCTTAGGCGGGAGCATGGCAGATACGCAGTATTTT. Translation: CASGLGGSMADTQYF.

The chain uses TRBV4-2 and TRBJ2-5, with D perhaps being TRBD1 or TRBD2 (5 bases each). The CDR3 is 14 residues long. V was pared by 0 bases and J by 5 bases, with 10 bases between. Germline CDR1 LGHNA, CDR2 YNFKEQ. The DNA of the CDR3 is TGTGCCAGCAGCCAAGAGTCGAGGGGCGAGACCCAGTACTTC. It translates to CASSQESRGETQYF.

CDR3 in amino acids: CASSLAEGGSYEQYF. CDR3 in DNA: TGTGCCAGCAGCTTGGCGGAGGGGGGGTCCTACGAGCAGTACTTC. V usage is TRBV5-6 and J usage is TRBJ2-7, with D maybe TRBD2 (7 bases). Germline CDR1 and CDR2: SGHDT and YYEEEE. This CDR3 comprises 15 residues. V dropped 0 bases and J dropped 1 base, with 11 bases sitting between them.

This clone was detected once. The chain has TRBV7-3 and TRBJ1-1; TRBD1 matches 9 bases. CDR3 size: 13 residues. J gave up 10 bases and V 5 bases, and 8 bases lay outside the gene matches. Per germline, CDR1 SGHTA and CDR2 FQGTGA. For the CDR3, the DNA is TGTGCCAGCAGCGGGGGGACAGGGCAGGGAGCTTTCTTT. It specifies CASSGGTGQGAFF. Variable domain in full (rest from reference TRBV7-3 and TRBJ1-1): GAGVSQTPSNKVTEKGKYVELRCDPISGHTALYWYRQSLGQGPEFLIYFQGTGAADDSGLPNDRFFAVRPEGSVSTLKIQRTERGDSAVYLCASSGGTGQGAFFGQGTRLTVV.

This clone has just one count. The chain employs TRBV2 and TRBJ2-1, with no clear D. The CDR3 extends over 14 amino acids. Between the trimmed V and J ends, which lost 3 bases and 11 bases, there was a span of 17 bases. Germline CDR1 and CDR2: SNHLY and FYNNEI. The CDR3 reads CASSEGSKTNQQFF. In DNA form, the CDR3 reads TGTGCCAGCAGTGAGGGCAGTAAGACAAACCAGCAGTTCTTC. The full variable domain, its missing parts supplied by reference TRBV2 and TRBJ2-1, is EPEVTQTPSHQVTQMGQEVILRCVPISNHLYFYWYRQILGQKVEFLVSFYNNEISEKSEIFDDQFSVERPDGSNFTLKIRSTKLEDSAMYFCASSEGSKTNQQFFGPGTRLTVL.

This clone showed up just a few times. The rearrangement joins TRBV15 to TRBJ1-5, with unresolved D. Trimming left V 5 bases short and J 2 bases short, with 16 bases between. This CDR3 contains 16 residues. In germline, CDR1 is LNHNV, CDR2 YYDKDF (reference sequence). The CDR3 protein is CATSPQRVGGNQPQHF. In nucleotides, the CDR3 is TGTGCCACCAGCCCTCAGAGGGTTGGCGGCAATCAGCCCCAGCATTTT.

The chain uses TRBV5-1 and TRBJ1-3, with D unclear. From germline, CDR1 is SGHRS and CDR2 YFSETQ. The CDR3 loop spans 15 amino acids. V was pared by 7 bases and J by 0 bases, with 14 bases between. CDR3 region: CASRTGLTSGNTIYF. CDR3 in DNA: TGCGCCAGCCGCACCGGCCTCACCTCTGGAAACACCATATATTTT.

The chain joins TRBV18 to TRBJ2-2; TRBD2 aligns across 7 bases. The CDR3 totals 14 residues. The V gene's germline CDR1 is KGHSH and CDR2 LQKENI. V gave up 4 bases and J gave up 13 bases; unmatched junction bases: 12. In nucleotides, the CDR3 is TGTGCCAGCTCACTCTCTAGCGACGCTAGCGGGCTGTTTTTT. This gives the protein CASSLSSDASGLFF.

This sequence joins TRBV27 and TRBJ1-1, with 7 nucleotides matching TRBD1. Per the germline V gene, CDR1 is MNHEY and CDR2 is SMNVEV (reference sequence). Trimming took 3 bases from V and 2 from J; bases not matched to a gene: 3. The CDR3 has 14 amino acids. The CDR3 sequence is CASSLGTVNTEAFF. Written as DNA, the CDR3 is TGTGCCAGCAGTTTGGGGACAGTCAACACTGAAGCTTTCTTT.

This rearrangement joins TRBV28 to TRBJ1-2, with a weak D call TRBD1 (5 bases). The germline V gene encodes CDR1 MDHEN and CDR2 SYDVKM. V was shortened by 6 bases and J by 2 bases, with 16 bases between the two germline ends. This CDR3 is 15 amino acids long. CDR3 amino acids: CASRGGGETNYGYTF. Written as DNA, the CDR3 is TGTGCCAGCAGGGGGGGAGGGGAAACCAACTATGGCTACACCTTC.

V usage is TRBV6-6 and J usage is TRBJ2-7; a possible D gene is TRBD2 (6 bases). Trimming left V 4 bases short and J 4 bases short, with 11 bases between. The CDR3 loop spans 13 amino acids. The germline CDR1 and CDR2 sequences are MNHNY and SVGAGI (reference sequence). The CDR3 nucleotides read TGTGCCAGCAGTTGGCGGGGCCCTTACGAGCAGTACTTC. It codes for CASSWRGPYEQYF.

The chain is built from TRBV5-1 and TRBJ1-5; D gene uncertain. In germline, CDR1 is SGHRS, CDR2 YFSETQ. The CDR3 covers 14 residues. Trimming cost V 0 bases and J 4 bases, with 8 bases left between them. The DNA for the CDR3 is TGCGCCAGCAGCTTGGCGGAGGGAAATCAGCCCCAGCATTTT. This encodes CASSLAEGNQPQHF. Full variable domain (outside the CDR3, taken from reference TRBV5-1 and TRBJ1-5): KAGVTQTPRYLIKTRGQQVTLSCSPISGHRSVSWYQQTPGQGLQFLFEYFSETQRNKGNFPGRFSGRQFSNSRSEMNVSTLELGDSALYLCASSLAEGNQPQHFGDGTRLSIL.